The sample holds a few counts of the clone carrying this TCR beta chain. The data originate from a study of shared clonotypes between healthy human individuals. Study-wide background: Each donor's CD8 memory used one plate, CD8 naive two, each CD4 subset three.

Generated by immunoSEQ multiplex PCR, the TCRdb table keeps only in-frame clones and is missing some. In the table there are about 2.3 million clones, approximately 93% of which are singletons. CD4+ cells were split into CD45RA+ naive and CD45RA-negative memory subsets. What was sequenced was naive CD4+ T cells from PBMCs. Indicated subset: CD45RA+ positively selected. This receptor was taken from a man between 18 and 29 years old in good health. Some clones in this sample may be carry-over from other donors' samples.

CDR3 nucleotides: TGCGCCAGCAGCTTGGTCCCTACAGCGGGCACTGAAGCTTTCTTT. It specifies CASSLVPTAGTEAFF. The J gene is TRBJ1-1, the V gene TRBV5-1; D unclear. The CDR3 is made up of 15 amino acids. Per germline, CDR1 SGHRS and CDR2 YFSETQ. V lost 0 bases, J lost 4 bases, and 13 bases lay in between. The complete variable domain, with remaining parts taken from reference TRBV5-1 and TRBJ1-1, reads KAGVTQTPRYLIKTRGQQVTLSCSPISGHRSVSWYQQTPGQGLQFLFEYFSETQRNKGNFPGRFSGRQFSNSRSEMNVSTLELGDSALYLCASSLVPTAGTEAFFGQGTRLTVV.